These 30 T cell receptor beta chains came from one sample sequenced in a study of beta chain features in type 1 diabetes. cDNA synthesis used the whole RNA isolate, giving expressed TCRB sequences. Sequencing was performed with immunoSEQ multiplex PCR; in TCRdb, only in-frame clones are kept and a portion is missing. Of 400,000 to 500,000 clones in the sample, approximately 14% were seen once. Sample: naive CD4+ T cells from blood. The source is a man aged 25-40 years in good health.

In this sample, this clone turned up a few times. V is TRBV27 and J is TRBJ2-7; no definite D call. Germline-derived CDR1 and CDR2 are MNHEY and SMNVEV (reference sequence). Trimming stripped 6 bases from V and 3 bases from J, with 15 bases between. This CDR3 region has 14 residues. The CDR3 here is CASSPRQVHYEQYV. The CDR3, as DNA: TGTGCCAGCAGCCCAAGGCAGGTCCACTACGAGCAGTACGTC.

This clone turned up a few times. The genes are TRBV7-8 and TRBJ1-1; D call uncertain. Trimming took off 5 bases at V and 5 bases at J, with 9 bases between the two ends. Looked up from germline, CDR1 is SGHVS and CDR2 is FQNEAQ. The CDR3 has 12 amino acids. The CDR3 nucleotides are TGTGCCAGCAGCCGCGGTAGGACTGAAGCTTTCTTT. Protein sequence: CASSRGRTEAFF.

This clone was seen a few times. The CDR3: CASSRLAGADTQYF. The CDR3 bases are TGTGCCAGCAGCCGACTAGCGGGGGCAGATACGCAGTATTTT. This rearrangement joins TRBV27 to TRBJ2-3; 12 nucleotides line up with TRBD2. Trimming at V came to 6 bases and at J to 4 bases, leaving 2 bases not matched to a gene. This CDR3 is built from 14 residues. The V gene's germline CDR1 is MNHEY and CDR2 SMNVEV (reference sequence).

The V and J genes are TRBV25-1 and TRBJ1-2; D is unclear. From germline, CDR1 is MGHDK and CDR2 SYGVNS. Trimming removed 2 bases at V and 7 bases at J, with 11 bases between. The CDR3 covers 13 residues. CDR3 nucleotide sequence: TGTGCCAGCAGTGAACCCGGACTCTCTGGCTACACCTTC. Residues: CASSEPGLSGYTF.

This clone was counted only a few times. This sample includes further DNA sequences coding for the same CDR3. The CDR3 loop is CASSPGQNYGYTF. The CDR3 DNA follows: TGTGCCAGCTCACCAGGACAGAACTATGGCTACACCTTC. The rearrangement links TRBV18 to TRBJ1-2, with D maybe TRBD1 (6 bases). CDR3 length: 13 residues. The V gene lost 2 bases and the J gene lost 2 bases, with 6 bases spanning the gap. Germline values: CDR1 KGHSH, CDR2 LQKENI.

The rearrangement uses TRBV7-2 and TRBJ2-7, with TRBD2 identical over 13 bases. CDR3 size: 17 residues. Germline V lookup: CDR1 SGHTA, CDR2 FQGNSA. J lost 5 bases, V lost 5 bases, and 12 bases had no gene match. Here the CDR3 DNA reads TGTGCCAGCAGCCCGACTAGCGGGGGGTATCAAAGGAACGAGCAGTACTTC. This sequence encodes CASSPTSGGYQRNEQYF.

The chain uses TRBV5-4 and TRBJ1-1, with 7 bases fitting TRBD1. This CDR3 is built from 15 residues. Per the germline V gene, CDR1 is SGHNT and CDR2 is YYREEE (reference sequence). V was clipped by 0 bases and J by 1 base; unmatched bases: 3. This CDR3 reads CASSLGQGRNTEAFF. The DNA of the CDR3 is TGTGCCAGCAGCTTGGGACAGGGCCGGAACACTGAAGCTTTCTTT.

The rearrangement links TRBV23-1 to TRBJ2-7, with D hard to call. TRBV23-1 is placed among ORFs of uncertain function. V was shortened by 6 bases and J by 3 bases, with 15 bases between the two germline ends. This CDR3 has 14 amino acids. CDR3 nucleotide sequence: TGCGCCAGCAGCCCCCTGGGCAGGATCTACGAGCAGTACGTC. This gives the protein CASSPLGRIYEQYV.

The chain employs TRBV11-1 and TRBJ2-4, with 11 bases identical to TRBD2. V gave up 4 bases and J gave up 2 bases; unmatched junction bases: 13. CDR1 SGHAT and CDR2 FQDESV come from the germline V gene (reference sequence). This CDR3 has 19 amino acids. The CDR3 DNA is TGTGCCAGCAGCTCGACTATAGCGGGAGGGTATCGGACCAAAAACATTCAGTACTTC. Translation: CASSSTIAGGYRTKNIQYF.

This clone has more than one count but fewer than ten. V gene TRBV5-1 combines with J gene TRBJ2-1; D might be TRBD2 (7 bases). This CDR3 contains 16 residues. CDR1 and CDR2 (germline): SGHRS, YFSETQ. V dropped 2 bases and J dropped 3 bases, with 15 bases sitting between them. The CDR3 sequence: CASSFQGRAGYNEQFF. CDR3 in DNA: TGCGCCAGCAGCTTCCAGGGGAGGGCGGGCTACAATGAGCAGTTCTTC.

This clone turned up a few times. The rearrangement links TRBV29-1 to TRBJ1-4; perhaps TRBD1 as D (5 bases). The V gene's germline CDR1 is SQVTM and CDR2 ANQGSEA. The CDR3 is made up of 15 amino acids. V was clipped by 4 bases and J by 1 base, with 13 bases between them. In DNA form, the CDR3 reads TGCAGCGTTGCGGCGGGGACTCTAACTAATGAAAAACTGTTTTTT. Translating gives CSVAAGTLTNEKLFF.

This clone was observed a few times. The CDR3: CASSLTWVVGTGAGELFF. The CDR3 DNA is TGTGCCAGCAGTTTAACTTGGGTCGTCGGTACAGGGGCCGGGGAGCTGTTTTTT. The rearrangement links TRBV27 to TRBJ2-2, with TRBD1 identical over 7 bases. J lost 6 bases, V lost 2 bases, and 15 bases had no gene match. Germline CDR1 and CDR2: MNHEY and SMNVEV (reference sequence). CDR3 length: 18 amino acids.

This chain uses TRBV12-5 with TRBJ2-7; D uncertain. Germline lookup yields CDR1 LGHNT and CDR2 FRNRAP. V was shortened by 3 bases and J by 9 bases, with 24 bases between the two germline ends. The CDR3 has 16 amino acids. CDR3 sequence: CASGLFSLFLSNGQYV. Here the CDR3 DNA reads TGTGCTAGTGGTTTATTTTCTCTTTTTCTCTCTAATGGGCAGTACGTC.

The V and J genes are TRBV28 and TRBJ2-1; 9 bases match TRBD1. The germline V gene has CDR1 MDHEN and CDR2 SYDVKM. J lost 6 bases, V lost 5 bases, and 17 bases had no gene match. The CDR3 runs to 18 residues. The DNA of the CDR3 is TGTGCCAGCAGTCCCTTAAGATTCCGGGACAGGGAATCCAATGAGCAGTTCTTC. Translation gives CASSPLRFRDRESNEQFF.

This clone has a handful of counts. This sequence joins TRBV4-2 and TRBJ1-2; the D is unclear. The CDR3 has 15 residues. Germline loops: CDR1 LGHNA, CDR2 YNFKEQ. With 0 bases removed from V and 6 bases from J, the gap between germline ends came to 14 bases. CDR3 in DNA: TGTGCCAGCAGCCAAGAGGCGACTGCTAGAGATGGCTACACCTTC. Residues: CASSQEATARDGYTF.

The chain joins TRBV27 to TRBJ1-5; D might be TRBD1 (6 bases). V gave up 3 bases and J gave up 7 bases, with 10 bases separating them. The CDR3 is 13 residues long. In germline, CDR1 is MNHEY, CDR2 SMNVEV (reference sequence). This CDR3 is CASSFRGYQPQHF. The CDR3 DNA follows: TGTGCCAGCAGTTTTAGGGGGTACCAGCCCCAGCATTTT.

The chain is built from TRBV6-5 and TRBJ2-3; 12 bases match TRBD2. Trimming took 10 bases from V and 3 from J; bases not matched to a gene: 5. Per germline, CDR1 MNHEY and CDR2 SVGAGI. The CDR3 length is 14 residues. CDR3 region: CATSGRAFTDTQYF. Here the CDR3 DNA reads TGTGCCACTAGCGGGAGGGCCTTTACAGATACGCAGTATTTT.

This clone was picked up many times. V gene TRBV28 combines with J gene TRBJ2-1; perhaps TRBD2 as D (5 bases). Looked up from germline, CDR1 is MDHEN and CDR2 is SYDVKM. This CDR3 has 15 residues. Trimming pared 6 bases from V and 6 bases from J, leaving 18 bases between. The CDR3: CASSRTEPYRNEQFF. CDR3 DNA: TGTGCCAGCAGCAGGACTGAACCGTACCGCAATGAGCAGTTCTTC.

This clone was counted between two and nine times. The chain couples TRBV5-4 to TRBJ2-3, with D possibly being TRBD1 (6 bases). Trimming pared 3 bases from V and 1 base from J, leaving 9 bases between. This CDR3 has 14 amino acids. Germline V gene lookup returns CDR1 SGHNT and CDR2 YYREEE (reference sequence). The CDR3 sequence: CASSSTGRTDTQYF. The CDR3 region has the DNA TGTGCCAGCAGCTCCACAGGGCGCACAGATACGCAGTATTTT.

Only a few counts were recorded for this clone. The chain has TRBV18 and TRBJ2-6; no clear D gene. CDR1 and CDR2 from the germline V gene are KGHSH and LQKENI. Trimming cost V 1 base and J 5 bases, with 12 bases left between them. The CDR3 contains 16 residues. The CDR3 coding sequence is TGTGCCAGCTCACCACGTCAAGGTAACTGGGCCAACGTCCTGACTTTC. This codes for CASSPRQGNWANVLTF.

This clone was observed a few times. This chain links TRBV19 with TRBJ2-3; the D gene is possibly TRBD2 (6 bases). Germline-derived CDR1 and CDR2 are LNHDA and SQIVND (reference sequence). Trimming left V 7 bases short and J 7 bases short, with 12 bases between. There are 12 residues in the CDR3. The chain's CDR3 is CASKASVNTQYF. DNA for the CDR3: TGTGCCAGTAAGGCTAGCGTGAATACGCAGTATTTT.

The rearrangement uses TRBV9 and TRBJ1-1; tentatively, D is TRBD1 (6 bases). V was shortened by 4 bases and J by 1 base, with 14 bases between the two germline ends. Per germline, CDR1 SGDLS and CDR2 YYNGEE. The CDR3 has 15 amino acids. The CDR3 DNA sequence: TGTGCCAGCAGCCCGACCGGACAGCGGAACACTGAAGCTTTCTTT. Translating it yields CASSPTGQRNTEAFF.

V gene TRBV7-2 combines with J gene TRBJ2-5, with 8 bases that match TRBD1. J gave up 2 bases and V 2 bases, and 7 bases lay outside the gene matches. CDR1 and CDR2 from the germline V gene are SGHTA and FQGNSA. The CDR3 contains 16 residues. This chain's CDR3 is CASSLIGNRGQETQYF. CDR3 nucleotides: TGTGCCAGCAGCTTAATCGGGAACAGGGGGCAAGAGACCCAGTACTTC.

This clone turned up a few times. This chain joins TRBV9 and TRBJ1-4; D is ambiguous. The CDR3 sequence is 14 residues long. The germline V gene has CDR1 SGDLS and CDR2 YYNGEE. The V and J ends lost 0 bases and 5 bases respectively, with 8 bases between them. The CDR3 region has the DNA TGTGCCAGCAGCGTAGTAACGAGCAATGAAAAACTGTTTTTT. This encodes CASSVVTSNEKLFF.

The rearrangement joins TRBV4-3 to TRBJ2-5, with 8 bases identical to TRBD2. V was pared by 4 bases and J by 4 bases, with 8 bases of the junction left unmatched. CDR1 is LGHNA, CDR2 YSLEER, per germline. CDR3 size: 15 residues. The CDR3 sequence: CASSRAGGGGETQYF. The CDR3 bases are TGCGCCAGCAGCCGCGCGGGGGGCGGCGGAGAGACCCAGTACTTC.

There are a few counts of this clone. The V call is TRBV11-1, the J call TRBJ2-7; D unresolved. The CDR3 has 13 amino acids. Trimming removed 4 bases from V and 0 bases from J, with 7 bases in between. Germline lookup yields CDR1 SGHAT and CDR2 FQDESV (reference sequence). This CDR3 reads CASSSWASYEQYV. The CDR3 region has the DNA TGTGCCAGCAGCTCTTGGGCCTCCTACGAGCAGTACGTC.

This clone was detected a few times. The chain combines TRBV23-1 with TRBJ2-2; D unclear. TRBV23-1 qualifies as an ORF whose function is uncertain. CDR3 length: 13 amino acids. The V end lost 4 bases, the J end lost 4 bases, and 7 bases lay between the germline ends. The CDR3 bases are TGCGCCAGCAGTCGTTCCCGCACCGGGGAGCTGTTTTTT. It encodes CASSRSRTGELFF.

CDR3 loop: CGSAERTSTDTQYF. The CDR3 nucleotides are TGTGGGAGCGCGGAGAGGACTAGCACAGATACGCAGTATTTT. The J gene is TRBJ2-3, the V gene TRBV10-3; possible D gene TRBD2, 5 bases. The CDR3 runs to 14 residues. Germline CDR1 reads ENHRY; CDR2 reads SYGVKD.

This clone was seen a few times. This sequence joins TRBV5-1 and TRBJ2-1, with TRBD1 matching over 9 bases. Unmatched junction bases numbered 6, after V lost 4 bases and J lost 4 bases. The length of the CDR3 is 15 residues. Per the germline V gene, CDR1 is SGHRS and CDR2 is YFSETQ. This CDR3 is CASSAGQGMYNEQFF. CDR3 nucleotide sequence: TGCGCCAGCAGCGCGGGACAGGGAATGTACAATGAGCAGTTCTTC.

This clone was detected ten times or more. The chain is built from TRBV29-1 and TRBJ1-1; D possibly corresponds to TRBD1 (5 bases). The CDR3 contains 15 residues. CDR1 and CDR2 (germline): SQVTM, ANQGSEA. Trimming left V 2 bases short and J 0 bases short, with 13 bases between. CDR3 DNA: TGCAGCGTTGAAAGGGGTTGGAGTCTGAACACTGAAGCTTTCTTT. Translated, it gives CSVERGWSLNTEAFF.